These 25 T cell receptor beta chains were all obtained from the same sample, sequenced in a study of cytomegalovirus exposure and HLA in healthy donors. A multiplex PCR was run with 60 Vbeta primers and 13 Jbeta primers. The method was immunoSEQ multiplex PCR; TCRdb's version includes in-frame clones alone and lacks a portion of them. The sample lists some 65,000 clones; 55% to 65% were seen once. Sequencing input: PBMCs. These receptors came from a man aged 30 to 39 in good health and CMV-seronegative.

The V call is TRBV6-5, the J call TRBJ2-3; 8 positions agree with TRBD1. Losses at the gene ends were 7 bases for V and 5 bases for J; bases not matched to a gene: 11. The CDR3 length is 15 residues. From germline, CDR1 is MNHEY and CDR2 SVGAGI. The CDR3 nucleotides read TGTGCCAGCAATAGGGACAGGCCCCTGATAGATACGCAGTATTTT. Translating gives CASNRDRPLIDTQYF.

The chain recombines TRBV4-2 with TRBJ2-3, with TRBD2 matching 10 bases. The CDR3 loop spans 16 amino acids. In germline, CDR1 is LGHNA, CDR2 YNFKEQ. V was clipped by 4 bases and J by 2 bases; unmatched bases: 6. The CDR3 loop reads CASSLLAGGSTDTQYF. CDR3 coding DNA: TGTGCCAGCAGCCTTTTAGCGGGGGGATCCACAGATACGCAGTATTTT.

The chain has TRBV9 and TRBJ2-7; 10 bases agree with TRBD1. The CDR3 spans 15 residues. Trimming at V came to 4 bases and at J to 9 bases, leaving 13 bases not matched to a gene. Germline V gene sequence: CDR1 SGDLS, CDR2 YYNGEE. The CDR3 loop is CASSPYSGTGEAQYF. The CDR3 region has the DNA TGTGCCAGCAGCCCCTACTCCGGGACAGGGGAGGCGCAGTACTTC.

This clone turned up a few times. The J gene is TRBJ2-5, the V gene TRBV10-3; D remains ambiguous. V lost 3 bases and J 3 bases, leaving 5 bases between the germline ends. The germline V gene has CDR1 ENHRY and CDR2 SYGVKD. The CDR3 is 12 amino acids. Here the CDR3 reads CAISDLEETQYF. CDR3 DNA sequence: TGTGCCATCAGTGACTTAGAAGAGACCCAGTACTTC.

This chain connects TRBV5-1 to TRBJ1-1; perhaps TRBD1 as D (5 bases). CDR3 length equals 15 residues. Germline V gives CDR1 SGHRS, CDR2 YFSETQ. V shed 3 bases and J shed 0 bases, with 12 bases lying between them. The CDR3 region is CASSWDGALNTEAFF. The CDR3 region has the DNA TGCGCCAGCAGCTGGGATGGGGCATTGAACACTGAAGCTTTCTTT.

This clone was detected a few times. The chain is built from TRBV30 and TRBJ1-2; 8 bases map to TRBD1. The CDR3 has 12 residues. With V trimmed by 5 bases and J by 7 bases, 6 bases remained unmatched. Looked up from germline, CDR1 is GTSNPN and CDR2 is SVGIG (reference sequence). DNA for the CDR3: TGTGCCTGGGGGCAGGGGGCTCGTGGCTACACCTTC. Translated: CAWGQGARGYTF.

The genes are TRBV7-3 and TRBJ2-2; D possibly corresponds to TRBD2 (5 bases). Looked up from germline, CDR1 is SGHTA and CDR2 is FQGTGA. V lost 11 bases, J lost 3 bases, and 13 bases lay in between. The CDR3 sequence is 13 residues long. In nucleotides, the CDR3 is TGTGCCTCCCGGGGTACTCACACCGGGGAGCTGTTTTTT. Its translation: CASRGTHTGELFF.

The V and J genes are TRBV7-9 and TRBJ2-7; D possibly corresponds to TRBD1 (6 bases). Germline CDR1 and CDR2: SEHNR and FQNEAQ (reference sequence). This CDR3 contains 14 residues. V lost 1 base to trimming and J lost 5 bases, with 12 bases between them. The CDR3 sequence: CASSLGYQGNEQYF. The CDR3, as DNA: TGTGCCAGCAGCTTAGGATACCAGGGGAACGAGCAGTACTTC.

This chain uses TRBV14 with TRBJ1-5; a possible D gene is TRBD1 (6 bases). The CDR3 sequence is 16 residues long. The germline gives CDR1 SGHDN, CDR2 FVKESK. V was pared by 2 bases and J by 4 bases, with 15 bases between. As DNA, the CDR3 is TGTGCCAGCAGCCAATACCACAGGGACAATAATCAGCCCCAGCATTTT. It is translated as CASSQYHRDNNQPQHF.

CDR3 protein: CASSYGQGGTNEKLFF. The DNA of the CDR3 is TGTGCCAGCAGTTATGGGCAAGGGGGAACTAATGAAAAACTGTTTTTT. The J gene is TRBJ1-4, the V gene TRBV6-5; tentative D call: TRBD1 (6 bases). The V gene's germline CDR1 is MNHEY and CDR2 SVGAGI. The CDR3 is made up of 16 amino acids. The germline V and J ends were trimmed by 3 bases and 1 base, with 12 bases remaining between them.

Comments on this clone: The sample carries other DNA sequences with the same CDR3. The chain employs TRBV6-5 and TRBJ1-5; D is perhaps TRBD1 (5 bases). Germline CDR1 MNHEY, CDR2 SVGAGI. CDR3 size: 15 residues. V was pared by 0 bases and J by 2 bases, with 8 bases between. DNA for the CDR3: TGTGCCAGCAGTTACTCGGGAGGGGGCAATCAGCCCCAGCATTTT. The encoded protein is CASSYSGGGNQPQHF.

In its sample, this clone was seen once. The chain uses TRBV13 and TRBJ1-2; TRBD1 matches at 11 bases. With 5 bases clipped from V and 4 bases from J, the junction kept 3 bases outside the gene matches. The CDR3 spans 14 residues. Per the germline V gene, CDR1 is PRHDT and CDR2 is FYEKMQ (reference sequence). The CDR3: CASSPGTGGYGYTF. CDR3 in DNA: TGTGCCAGCAGCCCGGGGACAGGGGGCTATGGCTACACCTTC.

The rearrangement links TRBV7-9 to TRBJ2-4; 9 bases line up with TRBD1. The CDR3 is 15 amino acids. V gave up 4 bases and J gave up 7 bases; unmatched junction bases: 8. Germline loops: CDR1 SEHNR, CDR2 FQNEAQ (reference sequence). CDR3 sequence: CASSSADRGRNIQYF. The CDR3 nucleotides are TGTGCCAGCAGCTCGGCGGACAGGGGTCGCAACATTCAGTACTTC.

This clone was counted only a few times. The chain couples TRBV5-1 to TRBJ1-2; 10 bases line up with TRBD1. CDR3 length: 15 amino acids. The V segment lost 3 bases and the J segment 8 bases; nucleotides outside the gene matches: 10. Germline CDR1 is SGHRS and CDR2 is YFSETQ. The CDR3 region is CASSSTGTGASGYTF. In DNA form, the CDR3 reads TGCGCCAGCAGCTCGACCGGGACAGGGGCGTCAGGCTACACCTTC.

This chain connects TRBV19 to TRBJ2-7; 10 bases line up with TRBD2. CDR1 and CDR2 (germline): LNHDA, SQIVND (reference sequence). This CDR3 spans 14 amino acids. The J segment lost 2 bases and the V segment lost 10 bases, leaving 8 bases of the junction unmatched. This CDR3 reads CATRESGGAYEQYF. Written as DNA, the CDR3 is TGTGCCACTCGAGAAAGCGGGGGGGCCTACGAGCAGTACTTC.

This clone was seen more than once but under ten times. In DNA form, the CDR3 reads TGTGCCAGTGGTGAAAGGAGCCCCGGGGAGCTGTTTTTT. Residues: CASGERSPGELFF. The chain carries TRBV19 and TRBJ2-2; D unclear. V lost 8 bases and J 6 bases, leaving 13 bases between the germline ends. The length of the CDR3 is 13 residues. Germline CDR1 reads LNHDA; CDR2 reads SQIVND (reference sequence).

The sample holds a few counts of this clone. This rearrangement joins TRBV6-5 to TRBJ2-5; D ambiguous. Looked up from germline, CDR1 is MNHEY and CDR2 is SVGAGI. The CDR3 totals 15 residues. The germline V and J ends were trimmed by 7 bases and 4 bases, with 19 bases remaining between them. This CDR3 is CASTRLNTLRETQYF. As DNA, the CDR3 is TGTGCCAGCACCCGACTTAATACGTTGCGAGAGACCCAGTACTTC.

The chain joins TRBV6-1 to TRBJ2-3, with 10 bases fitting TRBD2. Looked up from germline, CDR1 is MNHNS and CDR2 is SASEGT. J gave up 6 bases and V 6 bases, and 6 bases lay outside the gene matches. The CDR3 has 14 residues. CDR3 loop: CASRPSGGWDTQYF. CDR3 coding DNA: TGTGCCAGCAGACCTAGCGGGGGTTGGGATACGCAGTATTTT.

The chain employs TRBV5-1 and TRBJ1-4; the D gene is possibly TRBD1 (6 bases). Germline CDR1 reads SGHRS; CDR2 reads YFSETQ. The CDR3 contains 14 residues. The V gene lost 6 bases and the J gene lost 8 bases, with 17 bases spanning the gap. CDR3: CASTADTQGEKLFF. CDR3 coding DNA: TGCGCCAGCACAGCCGACACCCAGGGGGAAAAACTGTTTTTT.

Here the CDR3 DNA reads TGTGCCGGAAAGGGGGACGGAGATGAAAAACTGTTTTTT. Amino acids: CAGKGDGDEKLFF. The V gene is TRBV7-9, the J gene TRBJ1-4, with D tentatively TRBD1 (6 bases). The V end lost 11 bases, the J end lost 6 bases, and 16 bases lay between the germline ends. Germline loops: CDR1 SEHNR, CDR2 FQNEAQ (reference sequence). The CDR3 has 13 amino acids.

The rearrangement uses TRBV13 and TRBJ2-1; maybe TRBD2 (6 bases). Trimming took off 5 bases at V and 2 bases at J, with 16 bases between the two ends. This CDR3 spans 16 amino acids. Per germline, CDR1 PRHDT and CDR2 FYEKMQ (reference sequence). The CDR3 region is CASSPAAGLTYNEQFF. In DNA form, the CDR3 reads TGTGCCAGCAGCCCCGCGGCGGGACTCACCTACAATGAGCAGTTCTTC.

The chain carries TRBV25-1 and TRBJ2-3; tentatively, D is TRBD2 (6 bases). V lost 1 base and J 1 base, leaving 15 bases between the germline ends. CDR1 MGHDK and CDR2 SYGVNS come from the germline V gene. The CDR3 runs to 17 residues. CDR3 amino acids: CASSEWGRGSGTDTQYF. CDR3 in DNA: TGTGCCAGCAGTGAATGGGGACGGGGGTCTGGCACAGATACGCAGTATTTT.

The count of this clone is one. The chain carries TRBV30 and TRBJ2-2; a weak D match, TRBD2 (5 bases). This CDR3 is built from 14 residues. The germline V gene encodes CDR1 GTSNPN and CDR2 SVGIG (reference sequence). The V end was cut by 0 bases, the J end by 5 bases, with 10 bases between. For the CDR3, the DNA is TGTGCCTGGAGTGTAGAGGGCAGAACCGGGGAGCTGTTTTTT. This encodes CAWSVEGRTGELFF.

Comments on this clone: A read error may produce the germline difference seen at one junction end. The gene calls are TRBV6-5 and TRBJ2-7, with a possible D match to TRBD2 (6 bases). From germline, CDR1 is MNHEY and CDR2 SVGAGI. The CDR3 covers 15 residues. In DNA, the CDR3 is TGTGCCAGCAGTTACTCGCTTAGCGGCTCCTACGGGCAGTACTTC. Its protein product is CASSYSLSGSYGQYF.

The chain is built from TRBV15 and TRBJ1-6, with 9 nucleotides matching TRBD1. V lost 3 bases to trimming and J lost 8 bases; unmatched junction nucleotides: 2. Germline V gene sequence: CDR1 LNHNV, CDR2 YYDKDF (reference sequence). The CDR3 is made up of 14 amino acids. CDR3 region: CATSRGTGYSPLHF. CDR3 bases: TGTGCCACCAGCAGGGGGACAGGGTATTCACCCCTCCACTTT.